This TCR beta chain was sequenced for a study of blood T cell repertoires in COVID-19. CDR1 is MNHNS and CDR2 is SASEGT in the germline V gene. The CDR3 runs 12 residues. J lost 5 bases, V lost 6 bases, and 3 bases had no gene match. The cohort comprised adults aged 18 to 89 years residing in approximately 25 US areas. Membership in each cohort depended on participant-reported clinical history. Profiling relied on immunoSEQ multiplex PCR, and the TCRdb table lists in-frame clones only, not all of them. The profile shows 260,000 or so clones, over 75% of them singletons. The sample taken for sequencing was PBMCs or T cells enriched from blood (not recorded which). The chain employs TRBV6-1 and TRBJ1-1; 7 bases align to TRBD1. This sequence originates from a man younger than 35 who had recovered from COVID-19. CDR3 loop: CASSQDRTEAFF. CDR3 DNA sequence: TGTGCCAGCAGCCAGGACAGGACTGAAGCTTTCTTT.